This TCR beta chain stems from a study of cytomegalovirus exposure and HLA in healthy donors. PCR amplification relied on 60 Vbeta primers (plus 13 Jbeta primers). Clones were read by immunoSEQ multiplex PCR, and TCRdb kept only the in-frame ones, dropping some. Among about 190,000 clones listed, about four fifths were seen once. Germline V gene lookup returns CDR1 MNHEY and CDR2 SVGAGI. The CDR3 runs to 15 residues. V was trimmed by 5 bases and J by 1 base, leaving 11 bases between them. Sequenced input: PBMCs. The chain employs TRBV6-5 and TRBJ2-2; D is undetermined. The receptor's source is a woman between 45 and 60 years old in good health and CMV-seropositive. Here the CDR3 reads CASSTPVGNTGELFF. The CDR3 DNA is TGTGCCAGCAGTACCCCCGTCGGGAACACCGGGGAGCTGTTTTTT.